One and the same sample provided the 21 T cell receptor beta chains below, sequenced in a study of beta chain features in type 1 diabetes. These receptors' antigens are unknown. Since all of the isolated RNA was reverse transcribed, expressed TCRB transcripts were what got sequenced. This table comes from immunoSEQ multiplex PCR, and its TCRdb copy is limited to in-frame clones, with some not included. In the table there are a few hundred thousand clones, roughly 14% of which are singletons. Study-wide results and caveats: Among all four CD4+ subsets, Type 1 diabetes patients had TCRB CDR3s that were moderately but significantly shorter.

Sequenced sample: naive CD4+ T cells from blood. The receptors stem from a woman aged 18-29 years with type 1 diabetes.

This clone was seen more than once but under ten times. This chain joins TRBV5-4 and TRBJ2-7; 8 bases match TRBD1. This CDR3 comprises 14 residues. CDR1 and CDR2 from the germline V gene are SGHNT and YYREEE (reference sequence). V lost 3 bases and J lost 2; bases outside the gene matches: 4. The CDR3 spells CASSWTGSAYEQYF. The CDR3 bases are TGTGCCAGCAGCTGGACAGGGAGTGCCTACGAGCAGTACTTC.

This clone was seen more than once but under ten times. This chain links TRBV27 with TRBJ2-7; D is uncertain. The CDR3 runs 10 residues. V gave up 7 bases and J gave up 6 bases, with 7 bases separating them. CDR1 and CDR2 (germline): MNHEY, SMNVEV (reference sequence). The CDR3 nucleotides read TGTGCCAGCATTCTAGGCGAGCAGTACTTC. Amino acid sequence: CASILGEQYF.

The V call is TRBV4-2, the J call TRBJ1-1, with a tentative D call TRBD1 (6 bases). The CDR3 has 15 amino acids. The germline V gene encodes CDR1 LGHNA and CDR2 YNFKEQ. V dropped 5 bases and J dropped 11 bases, with 24 bases sitting between them. CDR3 amino acids: CASSFPTGSPPQAFF. CDR3 bases: TGTGCCAGCAGCTTCCCCACAGGGTCCCCTCCCCAGGCTTTCTTT.

V usage is TRBV4-1 and J usage is TRBJ2-1; D is perhaps TRBD1 (6 bases). The germline V gene has CDR1 MGHRA and CDR2 YSYEKL. The V gene lost 2 bases and the J gene lost 3 bases, with 11 bases spanning the gap. The CDR3 is 15 residues long. In DNA form, the CDR3 reads TGCGCCAGCAGCCAAACCGGGACAAACTACAATGAGCAGTTCTTC. Translation gives CASSQTGTNYNEQFF.

This clone was observed a few times. This rearrangement joins TRBV28 to TRBJ2-7, with no clear D. CDR1 is MDHEN and CDR2 is SYDVKM in the germline V gene. Trimming cost V 2 bases and J 0 bases, with 8 bases left between them. The CDR3 length is 14 residues. CDR3 region: CASSLKYTSYEQYF. CDR3 nucleotides: TGTGCCAGCAGTTTAAAGTACACCTCCTACGAGCAGTACTTC.

This clone was counted between two and nine times. The chain joins TRBV4-3 to TRBJ1-4; D may be TRBD1 (5 bases). The CDR3 is 16 residues long. Trimming removed 0 bases from V and 8 bases from J, with 16 bases in between. Germline V CDR1 and CDR2: LGHNA, YSLEER. CDR3 sequence: CASSQEPGLTGEKLFF. CDR3 DNA sequence: TGCGCCAGCAGCCAAGAGCCGGGACTCACGGGGGAAAAACTGTTTTTT.

This chain uses TRBV5-1 with TRBJ2-7; 9 bases are shared with TRBD2. From germline, CDR1 is SGHRS and CDR2 YFSETQ. J lost 4 bases, V lost 4 bases, and 6 bases had no gene match. The CDR3 runs 14 residues. Here the CDR3 DNA reads TGCGCCAGCAGCCGTTCGACTAGCGGATACGAGCAGTACTTC. Amino acid sequence: CASSRSTSGYEQYF.

Only a few counts were recorded for this clone. This chain connects TRBV11-2 to TRBJ1-4, with TRBD1 matching 9 bases. The CDR3 loop spans 14 amino acids. Looked up from germline, CDR1 is SGHAT and CDR2 is FQNNGV. V trimming: 7 bases; J trimming: 7 bases; junction bases outside the gene matches: 7. The CDR3 spells CASTSGTGFEKLFF. The DNA of the CDR3 is TGTGCCAGCACCTCCGGGACAGGGTTTGAAAAACTGTTTTTT.

This clone appeared once. This rearrangement joins TRBV7-9 to TRBJ2-4, with D possibly TRBD1 on 5 matching bases. The CDR3 extends over 17 amino acids. Germline-derived CDR1 and CDR2 are SEHNR and FQNEAQ (reference sequence). Trimming left V 1 base short and J 0 bases short, with 13 bases between. The CDR3 here is CASSLDGQTLAKNIQYF. The DNA of the CDR3 is TGTGCCAGCAGCTTAGACGGACAAACACTAGCCAAAAACATTCAGTACTTC.

This clone was seen only a few times. The chain links TRBV5-4 to TRBJ2-5; a weak D match, TRBD2 (6 bases). The CDR3 runs 14 residues. Trimming removed 4 bases from V and 2 bases from J, with 12 bases in between. The germline V gene has CDR1 SGHNT and CDR2 YYREEE (reference sequence). The CDR3 is CASSGGTHQETQYF. CDR3 sequence (DNA): TGTGCCAGCAGCGGGGGGACTCATCAAGAGACCCAGTACTTC.

This clone was counted between two and nine times. Other DNA variants within this sample encode the same CDR3. The chain carries TRBV6-5 and TRBJ2-7; tentative D call: TRBD1 (6 bases). The length of the CDR3 is 12 residues. CDR1 and CDR2 from the germline V gene are MNHEY and SVGAGI. Trimming cost V 5 bases and J 4 bases, with 9 bases left between them. For the CDR3, the DNA is TGTGCCAGCAGTCGTCAGGGGTACGAGCAGTACTTC. Translating it yields CASSRQGYEQYF.

The chain is built from TRBV4-1 and TRBJ1-5, with 8 bases fitting TRBD1. Germline CDR1 and CDR2: MGHRA and YSYEKL. There are 16 residues in the CDR3. V gave up 1 base and J gave up 6 bases; unmatched junction bases: 8. CDR3 DNA sequence: TGCGCCAGCAGCCAAGGCTCGACAGGGGTGAGTCAGCCCCAGCATTTT. Protein sequence: CASSQGSTGVSQPQHF.

This clone was seen only a few times. The chain uses TRBV6-5 and TRBJ2-3, with D possibly matching TRBD1 (6 bases). The V end was cut by 8 bases, the J end by 4 bases, with 10 bases between. CDR1 and CDR2 (germline): MNHEY, SVGAGI. The CDR3 is 12 amino acids. The CDR3 DNA is TGTGCCAGCCGAAACAGGGCAGATACGCAGTATTTT. It codes for CASRNRADTQYF.

This chain uses TRBV7-2 with TRBJ2-5, with no clear D. Germline V gives CDR1 SGHTA, CDR2 FQGNSA. The CDR3 is 14 residues long. The V end lost 2 bases, the J end lost 2 bases, and 9 bases lay between the germline ends. The CDR3 loop reads CASSLWAQQETQYF. For the CDR3, the DNA is TGTGCCAGCAGCTTATGGGCCCAACAAGAGACCCAGTACTTC.

This clone appeared a few times. The J gene is TRBJ2-1, the V gene TRBV7-2; 9 bases align to TRBD2. V was pared by 5 bases and J by 3 bases, with 5 bases of the junction left unmatched. This CDR3 is 15 amino acids long. Germline CDR1 is SGHTA and CDR2 is FQGNSA. The DNA of the CDR3 is TGTGCCAGCAGCGCCCGACTAGCGGACTACAATGAGCAGTTCTTC. Residues: CASSARLADYNEQFF. The full variable domain, rest sourced from reference TRBV7-2 and TRBJ2-1, is GAGVSQSPSNKVTEKGKDVELRCDPISGHTALYWYRQSLGQGLEFLIYFQGNSAPDKSGLPSDRFSAERTGGSVSTLTIQRTQQEDSAVYLCASSARLADYNEQFFGPGTRLTVL.

The CDR3 is CASSPVQGTNYGYTF. In DNA, the CDR3 is TGTGCCAGCTCACCAGTACAGGGAACTAACTATGGCTACACCTTC. This sequence joins TRBV18 and TRBJ1-2; tentative D call: TRBD1 (6 bases). CDR1 and CDR2 (germline): KGHSH, LQKENI. The CDR3 consists of 15 residues. V dropped 2 bases and J dropped 0 bases, with 10 bases sitting between them.

V gene TRBV19 combines with J gene TRBJ2-1; 8 nucleotides line up with TRBD1. Germline V gene lookup returns CDR1 LNHDA and CDR2 SQIVND (reference sequence). The CDR3 consists of 17 residues. The V and J ends lost 4 bases and 1 base, in that order; junction bases with no gene match: 9. CDR3 sequence reads: CASSSMTGAESYNEQFF. The CDR3 DNA reads as TGTGCCAGTAGTAGCATGACAGGGGCGGAGTCCTACAATGAGCAGTTCTTC.

V usage is TRBV6-5 and J usage is TRBJ2-7; TRBD2 aligns across 14 bases. Germline trimming cut 6 bases from V and 1 base from J; bases unmatched to any gene: 2. CDR1 and CDR2 from the germline V gene are MNHEY and SVGAGI. The CDR3 is 15 residues long. The CDR3 DNA sequence: TGTGCCAGCAGACGACTAGCGGGAGGGTCCTACGAGCAGTACGTC. This gives the protein CASRRLAGGSYEQYV.

The chain uses TRBV6-5 and TRBJ2-1; 7 bases match TRBD1. Looked up from germline, CDR1 is MNHEY and CDR2 is SVGAGI. With V trimmed by 6 bases and J by 6 bases, 11 bases remained unmatched. This CDR3 is 15 amino acids long. Here the CDR3 DNA reads TGTGCCAGCAGCCAGACAGGGTACACGGTCAATGAGCAGTTCTTC. Amino acids: CASSQTGYTVNEQFF.

This chain joins TRBV27 and TRBJ2-2; 7 bases map to TRBD2. V gave up 4 bases and J gave up 7 bases; unmatched junction bases: 9. The CDR3 has 15 residues. From germline, CDR1 is MNHEY and CDR2 SMNVEV (reference sequence). CDR3 DNA sequence: TGTGCCAGCAGTTCGCTGGGCGGGAGTCTCGGGGAGCTGTTTTTT. This sequence encodes CASSSLGGSLGELFF.

As to this clone: A read error may account for a junction end that differs from germline. The genes are TRBV4-2 and TRBJ1-2; D not resolved. Germline CDR1 LGHNA, CDR2 YNFKEQ. The CDR3 sequence is 14 residues long. This chain's CDR3 is CASSQDVDEGGHTF. The CDR3 DNA reads TGTGCCAGCAGCCAAGACGTGGACGAGGGTGGCCACACCTTC.